The present entry profiles one T cell receptor beta chain with its context. This clonotype was detected a few times. This receptor's antigen is unknown. No base quality information exists; no much larger clone differs at one position. These data are taken from a study of CD8 T cells in ankylosing spondylitis listed by TCRdb under 2017. For context, the study as a whole: T cell receptor beta repertoires were profiled in healthy donors and ankylosing spondylitis patients so that disease-linked TCR variants could be found. The whole study cohort included over 85 healthy donors and under 30 ankylosing spondylitis patients. Peripheral blood was sampled, and synovial fluid was also collected from ankylosing spondylitis patients. Study-wide findings and limitations: A TCR beta motif made up of several highly homologous amino acid variants appeared to be characteristic of blood from ankylosing spondylitis patients. According to the report, matched synovial fluid samples from ankylosing spondylitis patients were significantly enriched for the disease-linked clones. The disease-linked clones had a CD8+ phenotype and were found at relatively low frequencies in peripheral blood. Some of the motif variants had been reported before in the synovial fluid and blood of reactive arthritis patients, a finding that suggests common disease-initiation mechanisms.

The germline V gene provides CDR1 KGHDR and CDR2 SFDVKD. Measured from the cysteine to the phenylalanine, the CDR3 is 16 residues long. Kept here is only the CDR3 DNA, which spans 48 bases and is read in frame from base 1. The junction shows trimming of 0 bases on V and 2 bases on J, and the gene matches do not reach 2 bases of it. The sequencer listed for this sample is Illumina MiSeq. TCR beta libraries were prepared by quantitative 5'-RACE with molecular barcodes. The original pipeline was this. A new computational method based on a probabilistic model of VDJ rearrangement was used to identify disease-linked TCR variants. Using fastp at Q25 and MiXCR, TCRdb reprocessed the public reads and kept productive beta chains. Every distinct CDR3 protein forms one entry, paired with its most common genes and DNA. The V and J calls and clone size are TCRdb's, not the authors'. The sample yields about 24,000 distinct CDR3 sequences; roughly 13% were counted once. The ten largest clones add up to about 35% of the sample.

The sample taken for sequencing was blood. The receptor chain draws on TRBV24-1 and TRBJ2-3, and 9 junctional nucleotides match TRBD2. The clonotype comes from a male donor with ankylosing spondylitis or in good health (not recorded which). The DNA sequence is as follows: TGTGCCACCAGTGATTTGTCTAGCGGGGTCACAGATACGCAGTATTTT. This translates into CATSDLSSGVTDTQYF.